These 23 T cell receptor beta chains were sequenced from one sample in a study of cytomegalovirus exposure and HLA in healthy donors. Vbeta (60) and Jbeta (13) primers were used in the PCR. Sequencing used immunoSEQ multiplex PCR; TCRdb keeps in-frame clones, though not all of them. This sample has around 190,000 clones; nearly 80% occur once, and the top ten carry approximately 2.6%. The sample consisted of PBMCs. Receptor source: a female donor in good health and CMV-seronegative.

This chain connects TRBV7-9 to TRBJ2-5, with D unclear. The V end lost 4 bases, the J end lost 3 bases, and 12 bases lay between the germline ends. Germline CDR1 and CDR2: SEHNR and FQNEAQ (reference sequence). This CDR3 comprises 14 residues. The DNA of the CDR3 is TGTGCCAGCAGCTCATTAGCACTGGAAGAGACCCAGTACTTC. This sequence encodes CASSSLALEETQYF.

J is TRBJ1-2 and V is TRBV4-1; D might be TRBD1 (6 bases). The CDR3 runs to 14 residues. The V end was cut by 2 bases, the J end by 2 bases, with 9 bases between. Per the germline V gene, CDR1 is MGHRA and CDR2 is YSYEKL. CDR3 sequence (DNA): TGCGCCAGCAGCCAACCAGGGACAAACTATGGCTACACCTTC. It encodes CASSQPGTNYGYTF.

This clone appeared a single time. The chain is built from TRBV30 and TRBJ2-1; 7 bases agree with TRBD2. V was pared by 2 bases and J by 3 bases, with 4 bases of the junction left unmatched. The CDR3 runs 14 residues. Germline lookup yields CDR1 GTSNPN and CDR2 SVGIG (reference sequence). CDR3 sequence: CAWSRLAVYNEQFF. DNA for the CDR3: TGTGCCTGGAGTCGTCTAGCGGTCTACAATGAGCAGTTCTTC. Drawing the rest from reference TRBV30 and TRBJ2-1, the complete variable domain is SQTIHQWPATLVQPVGSPLSLECTVEGTSNPNLYWYRQAAGRGLQLLFYSVGIGQISSEVPQNLSASRPQDRQFILSSKKLLLSDSGFYLCAWSRLAVYNEQFFGPGTRLTVL.

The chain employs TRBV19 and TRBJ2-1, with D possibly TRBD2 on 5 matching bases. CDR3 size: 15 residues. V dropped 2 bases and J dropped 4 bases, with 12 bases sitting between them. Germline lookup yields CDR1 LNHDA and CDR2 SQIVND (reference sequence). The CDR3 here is CASSIKGGLYNEQFF. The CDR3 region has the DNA TGTGCCAGTAGTATAAAAGGCGGGTTATACAATGAGCAGTTCTTC.

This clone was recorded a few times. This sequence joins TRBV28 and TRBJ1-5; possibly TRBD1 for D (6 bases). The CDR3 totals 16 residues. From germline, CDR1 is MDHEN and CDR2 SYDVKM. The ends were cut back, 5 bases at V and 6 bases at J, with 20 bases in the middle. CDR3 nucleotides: TGTGCCAGCAGTCCCTCTACGTTGGGGGCCGGTCAGCCCCAGCATTTT. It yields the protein CASSPSTLGAGQPQHF.

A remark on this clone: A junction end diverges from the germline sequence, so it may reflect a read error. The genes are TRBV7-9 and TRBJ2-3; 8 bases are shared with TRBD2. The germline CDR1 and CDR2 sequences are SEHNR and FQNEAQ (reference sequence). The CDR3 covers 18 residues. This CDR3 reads CSSSSPSLAVLNTDTQYF. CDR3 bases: TGTTCCAGCAGCTCCCCATCACTAGCGGTCCTAAACACAGATACGCAGTATTTT.

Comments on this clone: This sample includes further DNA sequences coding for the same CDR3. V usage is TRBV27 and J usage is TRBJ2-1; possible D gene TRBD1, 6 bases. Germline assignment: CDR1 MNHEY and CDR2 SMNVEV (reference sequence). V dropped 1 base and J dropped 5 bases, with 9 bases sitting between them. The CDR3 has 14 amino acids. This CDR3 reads CASSLLGGDNEQFF. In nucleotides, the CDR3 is TGTGCCAGCAGTTTATTAGGGGGTGACAATGAGCAGTTCTTC.

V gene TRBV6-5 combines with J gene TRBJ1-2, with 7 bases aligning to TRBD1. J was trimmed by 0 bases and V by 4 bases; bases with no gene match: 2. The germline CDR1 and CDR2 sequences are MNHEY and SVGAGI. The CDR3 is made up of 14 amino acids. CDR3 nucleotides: TGTGCCAGCAGTTGGACAGGATCTAACTATGGCTACACCTTC. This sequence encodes CASSWTGSNYGYTF.

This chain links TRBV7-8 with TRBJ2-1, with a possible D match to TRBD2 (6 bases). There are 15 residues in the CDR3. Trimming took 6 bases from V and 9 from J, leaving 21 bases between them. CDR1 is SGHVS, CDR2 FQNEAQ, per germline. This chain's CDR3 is CASSQLGLLGGEQFF. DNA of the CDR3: TGTGCCAGCAGTCAATTAGGACTCTTGGGGGGTGAGCAGTTCTTC.

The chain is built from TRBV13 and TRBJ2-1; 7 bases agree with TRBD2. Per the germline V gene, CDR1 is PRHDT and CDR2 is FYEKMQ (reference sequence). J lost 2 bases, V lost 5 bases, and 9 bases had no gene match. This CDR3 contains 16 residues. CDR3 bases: TGTGCCAGCAGCCGGGCTACTAGCGTCCCCTACAATGAGCAGTTCTTC. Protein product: CASSRATSVPYNEQFF.

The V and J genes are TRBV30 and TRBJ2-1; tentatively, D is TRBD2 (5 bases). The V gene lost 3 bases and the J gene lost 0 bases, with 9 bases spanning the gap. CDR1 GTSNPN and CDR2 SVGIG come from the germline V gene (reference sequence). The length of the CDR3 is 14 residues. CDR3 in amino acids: CAWRVASSYNEQFF. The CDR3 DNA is TGTGCCTGGAGGGTAGCGAGCTCCTACAATGAGCAGTTCTTC.

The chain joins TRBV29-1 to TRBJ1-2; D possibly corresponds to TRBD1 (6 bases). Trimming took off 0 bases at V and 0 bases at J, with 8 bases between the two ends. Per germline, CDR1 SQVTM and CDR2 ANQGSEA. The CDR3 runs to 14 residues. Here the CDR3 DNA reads TGCAGCGTTGAAGAACAGGGAGCTAACTATGGCTACACCTTC. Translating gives CSVEEQGANYGYTF.

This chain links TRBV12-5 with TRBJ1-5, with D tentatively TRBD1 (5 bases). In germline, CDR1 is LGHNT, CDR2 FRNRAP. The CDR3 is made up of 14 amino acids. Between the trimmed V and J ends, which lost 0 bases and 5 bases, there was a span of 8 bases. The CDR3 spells CASGLVSRDQPQHF. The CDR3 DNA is TGTGCTAGTGGTTTGGTATCCAGGGATCAGCCCCAGCATTTT.

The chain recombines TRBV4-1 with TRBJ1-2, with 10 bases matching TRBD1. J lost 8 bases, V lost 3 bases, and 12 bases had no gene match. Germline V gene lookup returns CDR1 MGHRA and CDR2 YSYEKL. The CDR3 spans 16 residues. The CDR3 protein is CASSHRAWDRGGGYTF. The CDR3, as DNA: TGCGCCAGCAGCCATCGAGCCTGGGACAGGGGCGGAGGCTACACCTTC.

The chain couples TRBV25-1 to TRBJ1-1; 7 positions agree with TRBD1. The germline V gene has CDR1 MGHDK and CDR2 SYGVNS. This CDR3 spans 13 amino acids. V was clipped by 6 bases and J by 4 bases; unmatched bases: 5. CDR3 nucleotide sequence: TGTGCCAGCAGCACAGGGGAAGGCACTGAAGCTTTCTTT. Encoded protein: CASSTGEGTEAFF.

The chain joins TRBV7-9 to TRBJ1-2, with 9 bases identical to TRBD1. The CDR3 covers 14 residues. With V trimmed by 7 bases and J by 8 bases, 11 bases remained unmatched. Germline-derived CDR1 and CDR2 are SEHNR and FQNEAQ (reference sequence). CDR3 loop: CASIATGQGGGYTF. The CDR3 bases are TGTGCCAGCATCGCGACGGGACAGGGTGGCGGCTACACCTTC.

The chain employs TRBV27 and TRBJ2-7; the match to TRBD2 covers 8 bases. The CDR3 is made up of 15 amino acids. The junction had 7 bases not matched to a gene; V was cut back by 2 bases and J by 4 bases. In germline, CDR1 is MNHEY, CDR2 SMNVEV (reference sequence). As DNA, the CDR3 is TGTGCCAGCAGTTTAGGAGCGGGAGTAGGTTACGAGCAGTACTTC. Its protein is CASSLGAGVGYEQYF.

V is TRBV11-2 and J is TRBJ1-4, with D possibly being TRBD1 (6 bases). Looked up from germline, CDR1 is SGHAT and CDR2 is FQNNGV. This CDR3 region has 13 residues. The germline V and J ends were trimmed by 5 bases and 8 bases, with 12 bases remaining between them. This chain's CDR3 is CASSPTGSEKLFF. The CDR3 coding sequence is TGTGCCAGCAGCCCTACAGGGTCCGAAAAACTGTTTTTT. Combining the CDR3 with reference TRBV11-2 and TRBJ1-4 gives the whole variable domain EAGVAQSPRYKIIEKRQSVAFWCNPISGHATLYWYQQILGQGPKLLIQFQNNGVVDDSQLPKDRFSAERLKGVDSTLKIQPAKLEDSAVYLCASSPTGSEKLFFGSGTQLSVL.

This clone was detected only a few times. The CDR3: CASSPGERALGQETQYF. In DNA form, the CDR3 reads TGCGCCAGCAGCCCTGGCGAGCGGGCCTTAGGGCAAGAGACCCAGTACTTC. The chain joins TRBV5-1 to TRBJ2-5; D may be TRBD2 (6 bases). In germline, CDR1 is SGHRS, CDR2 YFSETQ. The CDR3 consists of 17 residues. Trimming pared 4 bases from V and 2 bases from J, leaving 21 bases between.

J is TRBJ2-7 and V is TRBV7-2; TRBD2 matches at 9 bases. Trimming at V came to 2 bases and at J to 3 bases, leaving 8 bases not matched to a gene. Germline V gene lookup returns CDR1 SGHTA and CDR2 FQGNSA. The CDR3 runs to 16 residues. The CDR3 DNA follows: TGTGCCAGCAGCTTATCCTCTAGCGGGGAGCTCTACGAGCAGTACTTC. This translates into CASSLSSSGELYEQYF. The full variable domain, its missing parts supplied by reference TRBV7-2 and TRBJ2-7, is GAGVSQSPSNKVTEKGKDVELRCDPISGHTALYWYRQSLGQGLEFLIYFQGNSAPDKSGLPSDRFSAERTGGSVSTLTIQRTQQEDSAVYLCASSLSSSGELYEQYFGPGTRLTVT.

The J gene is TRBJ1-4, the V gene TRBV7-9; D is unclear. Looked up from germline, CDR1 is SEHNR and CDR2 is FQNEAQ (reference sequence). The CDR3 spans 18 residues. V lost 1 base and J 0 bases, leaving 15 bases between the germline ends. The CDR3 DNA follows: TGTGCCAGCAGCTTAGGCGTTGGCAGCGAATCAACTAATGAAAAACTGTTTTTT. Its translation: CASSLGVGSESTNEKLFF. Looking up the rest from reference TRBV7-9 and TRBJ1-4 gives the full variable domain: DTGVSQNPRHKITKRGQNVTFRCDPISEHNRLYWYRQTLGQGPEFLTYFQNEAQLEKSRLLSDRFSAERPKGSFSTLEIQRTEQGDSAMYLCASSLGVGSESTNEKLFFGSGTQLSVL.

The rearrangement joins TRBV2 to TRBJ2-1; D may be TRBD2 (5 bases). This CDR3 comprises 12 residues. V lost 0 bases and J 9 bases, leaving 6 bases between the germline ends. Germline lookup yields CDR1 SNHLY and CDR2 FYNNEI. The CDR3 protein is CASSEASGEQFF. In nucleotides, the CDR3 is TGTGCCAGCAGTGAAGCGAGCGGTGAGCAGTTCTTC.

CDR3 in amino acids: CASSSTGGLYNEQFF. CDR3 DNA sequence: TGTGCCAGCAGCTCGACAGGGGGCCTCTACAATGAGCAGTTCTTC. The rearrangement links TRBV7-2 to TRBJ2-1; 10 nucleotides line up with TRBD1. V was pared by 4 bases and J by 3 bases, with 3 bases of the junction left unmatched. Germline assignment: CDR1 SGHTA and CDR2 FQGNSA. There are 15 residues in the CDR3.